One and the same sample provided the 20 T cell receptor beta chains below, sequenced in a study of blood T cell repertoires in COVID-19. Produced via immunoSEQ multiplex PCR; TCRdb's table is partial and in-frame only. The sample records tens of thousands of clones, approximately 83% being singletons. Material for sequencing was peripheral blood. All receptors derive from a woman in her sixties with acute or convalescent COVID-19.

The chain carries TRBV2 and TRBJ1-2; 7 positions agree with TRBD1. Germline CDR1 and CDR2: SNHLY and FYNNEI. V lost 4 bases and J lost 0; bases outside the gene matches: 2. The CDR3 is made up of 14 amino acids. The DNA for the CDR3 is TGTGCCAGCAGTGGGGACAGAACTAACTATGGCTACACCTTC. It encodes CASSGDRTNYGYTF.

This clone appeared once. This rearrangement joins TRBV5-1 to TRBJ1-1; D unresolved. The CDR3 totals 14 residues. Germline lookup yields CDR1 SGHRS and CDR2 YFSETQ. V gave up 1 base and J gave up 1 base, with 8 bases separating them. The CDR3 protein is CASSLNEGNTEAFF. CDR3 DNA sequence: TGCGCCAGCAGCTTGAACGAGGGGAACACTGAAGCTTTCTTT.

This clone was seen more than once but under ten times. This rearrangement joins TRBV4-1 to TRBJ1-3, with 7 bases lining up with TRBD1. Germline assignment: CDR1 MGHRA and CDR2 YSYEKL. With 6 bases clipped from V and 2 bases from J, the junction kept 13 bases outside the gene matches. The CDR3 has 17 residues. The CDR3 region has the DNA TGCGCCAGCAGTCGACAGGGTTTGGTTATTGCTGGAAACACCATATATTTT. It translates to CASSRQGLVIAGNTIYF.

In DNA form, the CDR3 reads TGTGCCAGCAATCCCCTCGGGGGGGACACCGGGGAGCTGTTTTTT. Translating gives CASNPLGGDTGELFF. This chain joins TRBV3-1 (or the pseudogene TRBV3-2) and TRBJ2-2; TRBD2 matches 8 bases. V shed 7 bases and J 3 bases; nucleotides not matched to a gene: 7. The germline CDR1 and CDR2 sequences are LGHDT and YNNKEL (reference sequence). This CDR3 contains 15 residues.

The rearrangement uses TRBV9 and TRBJ2-3; 9 bases align to TRBD2. CDR3 length: 16 amino acids. With V trimmed by 0 bases and J by 3 bases, 5 bases remained unmatched. Germline assignment: CDR1 SGDLS and CDR2 YYNGEE. The CDR3 bases are TGTGCCAGCAGCGTAGTCGGCGGGGGGGCAACAGATACGCAGTATTTT. Translation gives CASSVVGGGATDTQYF.

This clone is a singleton in its sample. This rearrangement joins TRBV7-9 to TRBJ2-7, with 12 positions matching TRBD2. This CDR3 has 15 amino acids. The J segment lost 7 bases and the V segment lost 5 bases, leaving 9 bases of the junction unmatched. Germline values: CDR1 SEHNR, CDR2 FQNEAQ (reference sequence). The CDR3 region is CASSPRTSGELEQYF. The CDR3, as DNA: TGTGCCAGCAGCCCTCGGACTAGCGGGGAACTGGAGCAGTACTTC.

CDR3 region: CASSWGQTSGANVLTF. CDR3 nucleotides: TGTGCCAGCAGCTGGGGACAGACCTCTGGGGCCAACGTCCTGACTTTC. The chain carries TRBV5-8 and TRBJ2-6; 7 bases are a match to TRBD1. CDR3 length equals 16 residues. Germline trimming cut 3 bases from V and 0 bases from J; bases unmatched to any gene: 3. Germline V gene sequence: CDR1 SGHTS, CDR2 YDEGEE.

The V gene is TRBV18, the J gene TRBJ2-2; D not certain. This CDR3 is built from 15 residues. V gave up 3 bases and J gave up 3 bases, with 11 bases separating them. Germline CDR1 reads KGHSH; CDR2 reads LQKENI. CDR3 nucleotides: TGTGCCAGCTCACCGACGAAAGACTACACCGGGGAGCTGTTTTTT. The encoded protein is CASSPTKDYTGELFF.

The rearrangement links TRBV6-1 to TRBJ1-5; D perhaps matches TRBD1 (5 bases). Germline assignment: CDR1 MNHNS and CDR2 SASEGT. CDR3 length: 18 amino acids. Trimming stripped 1 base from V and 1 base from J, with 17 bases between. The CDR3 coding sequence is TGTGCCAGCAGTGAAGGGGGACTCACACCATTGAGCAATCAGCCCCAGCATTTT. This gives the protein CASSEGGLTPLSNQPQHF.

The V gene is TRBV9, the J gene TRBJ2-1; 8 positions agree with TRBD1. Germline V gene data show CDR1 as SGDLS and CDR2 as YYNGEE. This CDR3 comprises 15 residues. V lost 3 bases to trimming and J lost 5 bases; unmatched junction nucleotides: 7. The CDR3 DNA sequence: TGTGCCAGCAGCGCAGGACAGGGCTTTCACAATGAGCAGTTCTTC. Protein: CASSAGQGFHNEQFF. Full variable domain (remainder filled in from reference TRBV9 and TRBJ2-1): DSGVTQTPKHLITATGQRVTLRCSPRSGDLSVYWYQQSLDQGLQFLIQYYNGEERAKGNILERFSAQQFPDLHSELNLSSLELGDSALYFCASSAGQGFHNEQFFGPGTRLTVL.

The V gene is TRBV6-1, the J gene TRBJ2-1; tentatively, D is TRBD2 (6 bases). The CDR3 contains 14 residues. CDR1 and CDR2 from the germline V gene are MNHNS and SASEGT. Trimming left V 2 bases short and J 2 bases short, with 7 bases between. Written as DNA, the CDR3 is TGTGCCAGCAGTGAAACGGGGGCCTACAATGAGCAGTTCTTC. As protein: CASSETGAYNEQFF.

The chain recombines TRBV13 with TRBJ2-1; 11 bases are shared with TRBD2. Germline trimming cut 1 base from V and 13 bases from J; bases unmatched to any gene: 3. The V gene's germline CDR1 is PRHDT and CDR2 FYEKMQ (reference sequence). This CDR3 region has 13 residues. DNA for the CDR3: TGTGCCAGCAGCTTAGCCCTAGCGGGGGGACAGTTCTTC. Protein sequence: CASSLALAGGQFF.

The chain uses TRBV6-5 and TRBJ1-5, with a possible D match to TRBD1 (6 bases). The CDR3 totals 13 residues. The V end was cut by 6 bases, the J end by 6 bases, with 12 bases between. Germline loops: CDR1 MNHEY, CDR2 SVGAGI. The CDR3 protein is CASSRPGVQPQHF. The CDR3 nucleotides are TGTGCCAGCAGCCGGCCAGGGGTTCAGCCCCAGCATTTT.

The rearrangement links TRBV5-1 to TRBJ1-1; 8 bases match TRBD1. The CDR3 runs 15 residues. Per the germline V gene, CDR1 is SGHRS and CDR2 is YFSETQ. The V and J ends lost 3 bases and 3 bases, in that order; junction bases with no gene match: 7. The CDR3 coding sequence is TGCGCCAGCAGCTCAGGACAGGGAGGGGACACTGAAGCTTTCTTT. Translation: CASSSGQGGDTEAFF.

The chain employs TRBV4-1 and TRBJ1-2; D perhaps matches TRBD1 (6 bases). This CDR3 contains 15 residues. Germline V gene data show CDR1 as MGHRA and CDR2 as YSYEKL. V dropped 4 bases and J dropped 5 bases, with 17 bases sitting between them. DNA of the CDR3: TGCGCCAGCAGCCGCCCTTCGAGGGACATTTATGGCTACACCTTC. Its translation is CASSRPSRDIYGYTF.

In its sample, this clone was seen once. This sequence joins TRBV19 and TRBJ1-2, with TRBD1 matching 7 bases. Germline V gives CDR1 LNHDA, CDR2 SQIVND (reference sequence). There are 14 residues in the CDR3. Trimming took 3 bases from V and 4 from J; bases not matched to a gene: 5. The CDR3 DNA follows: TGTGCCAGTAGTATTACAGGGGATCCCTATGGCTACACCTTC. As protein: CASSITGDPYGYTF.

The gene calls are TRBV19 and TRBJ2-3; the D gene is possibly TRBD2 (7 bases). Trimming left V 5 bases short and J 3 bases short, with 18 bases between. In germline, CDR1 is LNHDA, CDR2 SQIVND (reference sequence). There are 16 residues in the CDR3. The CDR3 region is CASSSWGGRRTDTQYF. The CDR3 region has the DNA TGTGCCAGTAGTTCATGGGGGGGCCGGAGGACAGATACGCAGTATTTT.

This clone was detected only a few times. This rearrangement joins TRBV6-5 to TRBJ1-2; TRBD1 matches 8 bases. The CDR3 is made up of 14 amino acids. CDR1 MNHEY and CDR2 SVGAGI come from the germline V gene. Trimming at V came to 7 bases and at J to 4 bases, leaving 8 bases not matched to a gene. The CDR3 sequence is CASKRGQVGYGYTF. CDR3 DNA sequence: TGTGCCAGCAAGAGGGGACAGGTGGGCTATGGCTACACCTTC.

This rearrangement joins TRBV18 to TRBJ1-4; 7 nucleotides line up with TRBD1. CDR1 is KGHSH, CDR2 LQKENI, per germline. Trimming cost V 3 bases and J 2 bases; bases outside gene matches: 3. The CDR3 is 15 amino acids. The CDR3 bases are TGTGCCAGCTCACCTGACAGGGCGACTAATGAAAAACTGTTTTTT. Translation: CASSPDRATNEKLFF.

The chain uses TRBV7-2 and TRBJ1-5; D might be TRBD1 (5 bases). The CDR3 has 15 amino acids. Germline V lookup: CDR1 SGHTA, CDR2 FQGNSA. Trimming removed 1 base at V and 0 bases at J, with 7 bases between. CDR3 DNA sequence: TGTGCCAGCAGCTTAGTTGGGGCTAGCAATCAGCCCCAGCATTTT. This gives the protein CASSLVGASNQPQHF. Together with reference TRBV7-2 and TRBJ1-5, the CDR3 gives the full variable domain: GAGVSQSPSNKVTEKGKDVELRCDPISGHTALYWYRQSLGQGLEFLIYFQGNSAPDKSGLPSDRFSAERTGGSVSTLTIQRTQQEDSAVYLCASSLVGASNQPQHFGDGTRLSIL.